These 30 T cell receptor beta chains were all obtained from the same sample, sequenced in a study of cytomegalovirus exposure and HLA in healthy donors. Assay used: immunoSEQ multiplex PCR; TCRdb lists only in-frame clones, some missing. Of under 100,000 clones in the sample, roughly 83% are singletons; the top ten hold around an eighth. Sequencing was carried out using PBMCs. All receptors come from a young woman in good health and CMV-seropositive.

The chain couples TRBV30 to TRBJ1-6, with a tentative D call TRBD1 (5 bases). From germline, CDR1 is GTSNPN and CDR2 SVGIG (reference sequence). The V gene lost 4 bases and the J gene lost 7 bases, with 14 bases spanning the gap. There are 14 residues in the CDR3. CDR3 sequence (DNA): TGTGCCTGGATGCCCGGGACTGAAAATTCACCCCTCCACTTT. It specifies CAWMPGTENSPLHF.

V is TRBV27 and J is TRBJ2-2; possibly TRBD2 for D (5 bases). Between the trimmed V and J ends, which lost 3 bases and 7 bases, there was a span of 12 bases. There are 14 residues in the CDR3. CDR1 and CDR2 (germline): MNHEY, SMNVEV (reference sequence). The CDR3 bases are TGTGCCAGCAGTTTGGGCTTGGCGGGCGGGGAGCTGTTTTTT. This sequence encodes CASSLGLAGGELFF.

The rearrangement joins TRBV28 to TRBJ1-1; 10 bases are shared with TRBD1. The V segment lost 5 bases and the J segment 3 bases; nucleotides outside the gene matches: 9. CDR3 length equals 16 residues. From germline, CDR1 is MDHEN and CDR2 SYDVKM. As DNA, the CDR3 is TGTGCCAGCAGTCTCCTAACCGGGACAGGGGACACTGAAGCTTTCTTT. Translation gives CASSLLTGTGDTEAFF.

The chain has TRBV19 and TRBJ1-5; tentative D call: TRBD1 (5 bases). The CDR3 consists of 14 residues. The V end was cut by 3 bases, the J end by 4 bases, with 10 bases between. Germline CDR1 LNHDA, CDR2 SQIVND (reference sequence). The CDR3, as DNA: TGTGCCAGTAGTATGGGTCAGGGAAATCAGCCCCAGCATTTT. It translates to CASSMGQGNQPQHF.

The V and J genes are TRBV7-2 and TRBJ1-2; D gene unclear. V lost 3 bases and J 8 bases, leaving 7 bases between the germline ends. In germline, CDR1 is SGHTA, CDR2 FQGNSA. The CDR3 consists of 11 residues. In DNA form, the CDR3 reads TGTGCCAGCAGCTTCATGGCCGGCTACACCTTC. This translates into CASSFMAGYTF.

V and J are TRBV19 and TRBJ1-5, with a weak D call TRBD1 (6 bases). The CDR3 is 15 amino acids. V was pared by 3 bases and J by 5 bases, with 14 bases between. Per the germline V gene, CDR1 is LNHDA and CDR2 is SQIVND (reference sequence). CDR3 nucleotide sequence: TGTGCCAGTAGTATGGGGGCGCAGGGTTATCAGCCCCAGCATTTT. Translating it yields CASSMGAQGYQPQHF.

The chain is built from TRBV6-5 and TRBJ1-2; D gene unclear. Per the germline V gene, CDR1 is MNHEY and CDR2 is SVGAGI. V was cut by 0 bases and J by 6 bases, with 8 bases left in between. CDR3 length: 13 amino acids. The CDR3 coding sequence is TGTGCCAGCAGTTACTCGGGGAGGGATGGCTACACCTTC. It yields the protein CASSYSGRDGYTF.

The chain recombines TRBV7-9 with TRBJ1-1; D ambiguous. The germline V gene encodes CDR1 SEHNR and CDR2 FQNEAQ (reference sequence). The V end lost 5 bases, the J end lost 5 bases, and 15 bases lay between the germline ends. The CDR3 runs to 14 residues. The CDR3 here is CASSPPETRTEAFF. The CDR3 DNA sequence: TGTGCCAGCAGCCCCCCCGAGACAAGGACTGAAGCTTTCTTT. Variable domain in full (rest from reference TRBV7-9 and TRBJ1-1): DTGVSQNPRHKITKRGQNVTFRCDPISEHNRLYWYRQTLGQGPEFLTYFQNEAQLEKSRLLSDRFSAERPKGSFSTLEIQRTEQGDSAMYLCASSPPETRTEAFFGQGTRLTVV.

This clone showed up just once. V gene TRBV6-4 combines with J gene TRBJ2-3; 12 bases match TRBD2. The trim removed 2 bases at V and 5 bases at J, leaving 5 bases unmatched. The CDR3 runs 16 residues. Germline V gene sequence: CDR1 MRHNA, CDR2 SNTAGT. CDR3 sequence: CASSDPTSGGQDTQYF. The DNA for the CDR3 is TGTGCCAGCAGTGACCCGACTAGCGGGGGACAAGATACGCAGTATTTT.

This clone was recorded a few times. This chain uses TRBV30 with TRBJ1-2, with D perhaps matching TRBD1 (5 bases). The germline V and J ends were trimmed by 2 bases and 0 bases, with 7 bases remaining between them. CDR1 is GTSNPN, CDR2 SVGIG, per germline (reference sequence). CDR3 length: 13 amino acids. The CDR3 DNA is TGTGCCTGGAGTCTAGGGGCTAACTATGGCTACACCTTC. Translated, it gives CAWSLGANYGYTF. The variable domain in full, with the rest retrieved from reference TRBV30 and TRBJ1-2, is SQTIHQWPATLVQPVGSPLSLECTVEGTSNPNLYWYRQAAGRGLQLLFYSVGIGQISSEVPQNLSASRPQDRQFILSSKKLLLSDSGFYLCAWSLGANYGYTFGSGTRLTVV.

V gene TRBV4-1 combines with J gene TRBJ2-5; a possible D gene is TRBD2 (6 bases). Germline CDR1 MGHRA, CDR2 YSYEKL. The CDR3 is 15 amino acids. V was shortened by 1 base and J by 2 bases, with 11 bases between the two germline ends. The CDR3 reads CASSQVGLAQETQYF. In DNA form, the CDR3 reads TGCGCCAGCAGCCAAGTGGGGCTAGCGCAAGAGACCCAGTACTTC.

The CDR3 nucleotides are TGTGCCAGCAGCTTATATTTGGTAGAGCAAGAGACCCAGTACTTC. Amino acids: CASSLYLVEQETQYF. V is TRBV11-2 and J is TRBJ2-5, with D uncertain. V lost 2 bases to trimming and J lost 2 bases, with 12 bases between them. The length of the CDR3 is 15 residues. The germline V gene encodes CDR1 SGHAT and CDR2 FQNNGV.

The chain is built from TRBV27 and TRBJ2-1, with no clear D. The CDR3 runs 15 residues. In germline, CDR1 is MNHEY, CDR2 SMNVEV (reference sequence). The V and J ends lost 8 bases and 0 bases respectively, with 14 bases between them. The DNA for the CDR3 is TGTGCCAGCGGCATAATCCGGAGCTCCTACAATGAGCAGTTCTTC. Translating it yields CASGIIRSSYNEQFF.

The J gene is TRBJ1-6, the V gene TRBV4-1; 9 bases are shared with TRBD1. This CDR3 contains 16 residues. Unmatched junction bases numbered 5, after V lost 1 base and J lost 7 bases. CDR1 and CDR2 from the germline V gene are MGHRA and YSYEKL. The CDR3 region has the DNA TGCGCCAGCAGCCAAGGGGCCGGGACAGGGAATTCACCCCTCCACTTT. It yields the protein CASSQGAGTGNSPLHF.

The V gene is TRBV6-6, the J gene TRBJ1-4; D not certain. CDR3 length: 14 amino acids. Germline assignment: CDR1 MNHNY and CDR2 SVGAGI (reference sequence). The V end was cut by 4 bases, the J end by 8 bases, with 14 bases between. The CDR3 nucleotides read TGTGCCAGCAGTTCCGCGGGGTTTGGGGAAAAACTGTTTTTT. Protein product: CASSSAGFGEKLFF.

This chain joins TRBV5-4 and TRBJ2-7, with 8 bases that match TRBD1. CDR1 SGHNT and CDR2 YYREEE come from the germline V gene (reference sequence). This CDR3 has 14 residues. Trimming removed 4 bases from V and 6 bases from J; junction bases left unmatched: 9. The CDR3 nucleotides are TGTGCCAGCAGCCTAGGACAGGGTGGCGGCGAGCAGTACTTC. Translation gives CASSLGQGGGEQYF.

The genes are TRBV27 and TRBJ1-5, with D unresolved. The CDR3 is 16 residues long. Between the trimmed V and J ends, which lost 4 bases and 0 bases, there was a span of 13 bases. The germline CDR1 and CDR2 sequences are MNHEY and SMNVEV (reference sequence). The CDR3 region is CASSSSGSYSNQPQHF. CDR3 nucleotides: TGTGCCAGCAGTTCTTCAGGTTCCTATAGCAATCAGCCCCAGCATTTT.

In its sample, this clone was seen a few times. The chain links TRBV5-1 to TRBJ1-4; 9 bases align to TRBD1. This CDR3 comprises 17 residues. The ends lost 0 bases at V and 7 bases at J; junction bases unmatched: 10. Per germline, CDR1 SGHRS and CDR2 YFSETQ. Here the CDR3 DNA reads TGCGCCAGCAGCTTGGCCGGTTCAGGGACAGGGAGTGAAAAACTGTTTTTT. Amino acids: CASSLAGSGTGSEKLFF. The entire variable domain, with the rest obtained from reference TRBV5-1 and TRBJ1-4, is as follows: KAGVTQTPRYLIKTRGQQVTLSCSPISGHRSVSWYQQTPGQGLQFLFEYFSETQRNKGNFPGRFSGRQFSNSRSEMNVSTLELGDSALYLCASSLAGSGTGSEKLFFGSGTQLSVL.

Concerning this clone itself: One base away lies a much larger clone, so this may be a sequencing read error. In DNA form, the CDR3 reads TGTGCCAGCAGCCGGGACAGGGAGGCCTACGAGCAGTACTTC. This gives the protein CASSRDREAYEQYF. The J gene is TRBJ2-7, the V gene TRBV6-1; 9 nucleotides agree with TRBD1. The length of the CDR3 is 14 residues. Per germline, CDR1 MNHNS and CDR2 SASEGT. V shed 6 bases and J 2 bases; nucleotides not matched to a gene: 5.

This chain uses TRBV27 with TRBJ1-5; D may be TRBD1 (6 bases). The CDR3 loop spans 14 amino acids. Trimming cost V 6 bases and J 0 bases, with 9 bases left between them. Germline lookup yields CDR1 MNHEY and CDR2 SMNVEV (reference sequence). CDR3 nucleotides: TGTGCCAGCAGCCAAGGGGGTAGCAATCAGCCCCAGCATTTT. Residues: CASSQGGSNQPQHF.

About this clone itself: This CDR3 is also generated by other DNA sequences in the sample. The genes are TRBV27 and TRBJ2-1; TRBD2 might be the D (6 bases). Germline V gene lookup returns CDR1 MNHEY and CDR2 SMNVEV (reference sequence). Between the trimmed V and J ends, which lost 9 bases and 9 bases, there was a span of 18 bases. The CDR3 has 13 residues. The CDR3, as DNA: TGTGCCAGTAGTCGCGGGACTTTCGCTGAGCAGTTCTTC. Protein sequence: CASSRGTFAEQFF.

The genes are TRBV2 and TRBJ1-2; tentative D call: TRBD1 (5 bases). The V end lost 4 bases, the J end lost 2 bases, and 11 bases lay between the germline ends. Germline values: CDR1 SNHLY, CDR2 FYNNEI. The CDR3 totals 14 residues. The CDR3 spells CASSVGQANYGYTF. CDR3 in DNA: TGTGCCAGCAGTGTGGGGCAGGCCAACTATGGCTACACCTTC.

This clone has just a few counts. The V and J genes are TRBV6-4 and TRBJ2-1; 11 nucleotides agree with TRBD2. From germline, CDR1 is MRHNA and CDR2 SNTAGT. Unmatched junction bases numbered 1, after V lost 4 bases and J lost 2 bases. The CDR3 has 15 amino acids. The CDR3 spells CASSALAGAYNEQFF. The CDR3 DNA reads TGTGCCAGCAGTGCACTAGCGGGGGCCTACAATGAGCAGTTCTTC.

The chain employs TRBV6-5 and TRBJ2-3, with 9 bases that match TRBD2. From germline, CDR1 is MNHEY and CDR2 SVGAGI. With V trimmed by 5 bases and J by 3 bases, 3 bases remained unmatched. The CDR3 runs to 14 residues. Written as DNA, the CDR3 is TGTGCCAGCAGTGAGGGACTAGCTACAGATACGCAGTATTTT. Translated, it gives CASSEGLATDTQYF.

This chain joins TRBV18 and TRBJ1-5; the D is unclear. The germline V and J ends were trimmed by 2 bases and 5 bases, with 7 bases remaining between them. CDR3 length equals 13 residues. Germline CDR1 is KGHSH and CDR2 is LQKENI. In DNA form, the CDR3 reads TGTGCCAGCTCACCAGGGCGGGATCAGCCCCAGCATTTT. Translating gives CASSPGRDQPQHF.

The sample holds a few counts of this clone. The chain recombines TRBV5-1 with TRBJ2-5; TRBD2 might be the D (6 bases). This CDR3 region has 17 residues. With 0 bases removed from V and 5 bases from J, the gap between germline ends came to 20 bases. Germline CDR1 SGHRS, CDR2 YFSETQ. CDR3 sequence reads: CASSLAYPSEGRETQYF. CDR3 nucleotides: TGCGCCAGCAGCTTGGCCTACCCTAGCGAGGGGAGGGAGACCCAGTACTTC.

This clone appeared a few times. The chain employs TRBV27 and TRBJ1-6; the D gene is possibly TRBD1 (5 bases). Trimming took 6 bases from V and 10 from J, leaving 16 bases between them. Germline CDR1 MNHEY, CDR2 SMNVEV (reference sequence). The CDR3 has 14 amino acids. This CDR3 reads CASRRGGEQSPLHF. The CDR3 DNA sequence: TGTGCCAGCAGACGGGGAGGGGAACAATCACCCCTCCACTTT.

The chain recombines TRBV7-2 with TRBJ2-7, with TRBD2 matching 10 bases. The J segment lost 4 bases and the V segment lost 1 base, leaving 13 bases of the junction unmatched. The germline V gene has CDR1 SGHTA and CDR2 FQGNSA. The CDR3 loop spans 18 amino acids. CDR3 residues: CASSLVGYSGGPAYEQYF. In nucleotides, the CDR3 is TGTGCCAGCAGCTTAGTTGGGTATAGCGGGGGGCCCGCATACGAGCAGTACTTC.

V and J are TRBV19 and TRBJ1-5, with D perhaps matching TRBD1 (6 bases). This CDR3 has 14 residues. CDR1 is LNHDA, CDR2 SQIVND, per germline (reference sequence). Trimming removed 3 bases at V and 8 bases at J, with 14 bases between. CDR3 loop: CASSIRTVREPQHF. For the CDR3, the DNA is TGTGCCAGTAGTATCCGGACAGTCCGCGAGCCCCAGCATTTT.

There are a few counts of this clone. The chain uses TRBV2 and TRBJ1-5, with TRBD1 matching over 10 bases. Germline-derived CDR1 and CDR2 are SNHLY and FYNNEI. This CDR3 comprises 13 residues. With V trimmed by 6 bases and J by 4 bases, 0 bases remained unmatched. CDR3 residues: CASRGQGNQPQHF. The DNA of the CDR3 is TGTGCCAGCAGGGGACAGGGGAATCAGCCCCAGCATTTT.